This T cell receptor beta chain was captured by sequencing in a study of blood T cell repertoires in COVID-19. About the research overall: Material from acute and convalescent COVID-19 was sourced from the United States, Italy and Spain. The analysed material was cDNA or gDNA that came from T cells, B-cell-depleted T cells, or PBMCs.

Sequenced by immunoSEQ multiplex PCR; TCRdb stores in-frame clones only, minus some. This table has some 270,000 clones, over 85% appearing once. The CDR3 is 16 amino acids. Per germline, CDR1 ENHRY and CDR2 SYGVKD. The V end was cut by 3 bases, the J end by 2 bases, with 13 bases between. In its sample, this clone was seen a few times. V usage is TRBV10-3 and J usage is TRBJ1-4; D is perhaps TRBD1 (5 bases). This clonotype originated in a woman aged 60-75 years who had recovered from COVID-19. Sequencing was carried out using PBMCs or T cells enriched from blood (not recorded which). CDR3 bases: TGTGCCATCAGTGATAGCAAGACAGAGACTAATGAAAAACTGTTTTTT. Translated, it gives CAISDSKTETNEKLFF.